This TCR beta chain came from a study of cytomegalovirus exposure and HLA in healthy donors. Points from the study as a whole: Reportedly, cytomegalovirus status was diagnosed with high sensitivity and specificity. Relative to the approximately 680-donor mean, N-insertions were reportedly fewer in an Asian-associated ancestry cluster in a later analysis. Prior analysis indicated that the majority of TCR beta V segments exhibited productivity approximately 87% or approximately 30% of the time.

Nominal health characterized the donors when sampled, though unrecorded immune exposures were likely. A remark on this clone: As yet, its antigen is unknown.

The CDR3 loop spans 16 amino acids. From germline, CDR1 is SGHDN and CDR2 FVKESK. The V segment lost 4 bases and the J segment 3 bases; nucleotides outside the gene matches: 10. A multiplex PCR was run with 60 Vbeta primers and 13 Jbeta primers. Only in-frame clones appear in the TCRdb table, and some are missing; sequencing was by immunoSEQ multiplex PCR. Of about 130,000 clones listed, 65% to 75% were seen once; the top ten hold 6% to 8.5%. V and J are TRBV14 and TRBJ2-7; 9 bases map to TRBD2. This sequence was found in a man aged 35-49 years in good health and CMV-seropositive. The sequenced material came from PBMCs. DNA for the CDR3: TGTGCCAGCAGCCCCGGAGGGCTAGCGGGGATCTACGAGCAGTACTTC. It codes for CASSPGGLAGIYEQYF.